The T cell receptor beta chain under discussion was sequenced for a study of OX40 agonist ivuxolimab in advanced cancers. Study as a whole: Those treated in dose escalation had hepatocellular carcinoma, melanoma, renal cell cancer or head and neck cancer. Subjects had a mean age of around 63 years, with a range of 23 to 79; roughly 83% were male. Study-wide points: At 0.1 to 3.0 mg/kg and by week 6, CD4+ and CD8+ T cells in the blood had expanded clonally.

Samples were taken at baseline and on day 1 of cycles 4 and 7. The data were produced by immunoSEQ multiplex PCR, yet TCRdb's version contains in-frame clones alone and is incomplete. In the table there are roughly 100,000 clones, less than 90% of which are singletons. Germline V gives CDR1 SGHTA, CDR2 FQGNSA. This CDR3 is built from 17 residues. V trimming: 1 base; J trimming: 5 bases; junction bases outside the gene matches: 10. This clone was seen a handful of times. Its antigen is currently unknown. The TCR originated in an adult with an advanced solid tumor such as melanoma, head and neck, liver or kidney cancer. This chain links TRBV7-2 with TRBJ1-5; 8 bases agree with TRBD1. The sample in question was CD4+ or CD8+ T cells sorted from blood, obtained in a trial of the OX40 agonist ivuxolimab. The CDR3, as DNA: TGTGCCAGCAGCTTAGGTTTCCTTAGACAGGGGTATCAGCCCCAGCATTTT. Translated, it gives CASSLGFLRQGYQPQHF.